The source of this TCR beta chain is a study of shared clonotypes between healthy human individuals. Naive CD8 cells lacked CD45RO, underwent positive selection for CCR7 and left out terminally differentiated effector memory CD45RA+ cells. Points from the study as a whole: Across subsets, estimated richness was generally greater for naive than for memory populations.

Note on this clone: The antigen is undetermined. Distinct nucleotide sequences in the sample also encode this CDR3.

Sequencing was performed with immunoSEQ multiplex PCR; in TCRdb, only in-frame clones are kept and a portion is missing. The sample holds about 2 million clones; roughly 94% are singletons and the top ten take about 1.1%. The material sequenced was naive CD8+ T cells sorted from blood. This TCR was sampled from a man younger than 30 in good health.

The CDR3 bases are TGTGCCTGGCGGGGCACCGGGGAGCTGTTTTTT. Residues: CAWRGTGELFF. The chain recombines TRBV30 with TRBJ2-2, with D perhaps TRBD2 (5 bases). CDR3 length equals 11 residues. Germline V gene data show CDR1 as GTSNPN and CDR2 as SVGIG (reference sequence). Trimming pared 5 bases from V and 4 bases from J, leaving 5 bases between.